The 20 T cell receptor beta chains presented below share a single source sample, sequenced in a study of blood T cells in healthy people across ages. Primers used in a second PCR of roughly 6 to 11 cycles were a sample-barcoded 5' primer and a J-beta primer mix. TCRdb called the 5' RACE reads again in MiXCR, with one record for every CDR3 protein. The sample yields almost 300,000 distinct CDR3 sequences, 25% to 30% seen once. Sequenced: blood. These receptors all come from a woman between 65 and 79 years old in good health.

This clonotype was counted many times. The chain couples TRBV24-1 to TRBJ2-2, with unresolved D. Germline loops: CDR1 KGHDR, CDR2 SFDVKD. The CDR3 loop spans 13 amino acids. V lost 5 bases and J lost 3, with 6 bases in between. The CDR3 sequence is CATSAIYTGELFF. In DNA form, the CDR3 reads TGTGCCACCAGTGCTATCTACACCGGGGAGCTGTTTTTT.

This clonotype was counted only a few times. The chain employs TRBV29-1 and TRBJ2-1; D may be TRBD1 (6 bases). V lost 8 bases to trimming and J lost 1 base, with 12 bases between them. The CDR3 is 13 amino acids. Per germline, CDR1 SQVTM and CDR2 ANQGSEA. As DNA, the CDR3 is TGCAGCACGGACAGAAAGTCCTACAATGAGCAGTTCTTC. Protein sequence: CSTDRKSYNEQFF.

The CDR3 loop reads CASSQDRGGADTQYF. DNA of the CDR3: TGCGCCAGCAGCCAAGATCGCGGGGGGGCCGATACGCAGTATTTT. The V and J genes are TRBV4-3 and TRBJ2-3; 9 positions match TRBD2. With 0 bases clipped from V and 6 bases from J, the junction kept 4 bases outside the gene matches. The CDR3 covers 15 residues. The germline V gene encodes CDR1 LGHNA and CDR2 YSLEER.

This clonotype was seen more than once but under ten times. The chain couples TRBV21-1 to TRBJ1-4; the D call of TRBD1 is as the table states it, not checked on the DNA. TRBV21-1 is marked as a pseudogene. This CDR3 is built from 20 residues. The CDR3 is CASSPRQIQGVYPNNEKLFF. The CDR3, as DNA: TGTGCCAGCAGCCCCAGGCAGATACAGGGAGTATATCCGAATAATGAAAAACTGTTTTTT.

V and J are TRBV6-2 or TRBV6-3 and TRBJ2-2; 10 bases agree with TRBD2. Losses at the gene ends were 6 bases for V and 8 bases for J; bases not matched to a gene: 6. CDR1 is MNHEY, CDR2 SVGEGT, per germline. The CDR3 runs to 14 residues. CDR3 in DNA: TGTGCCAGCAGGGGACTAGCGCCGGCGGGGGAGCTGTTTTTT. Its translation: CASRGLAPAGELFF.

V gene TRBV5-1 combines with J gene TRBJ1-1; D ambiguous. Trimming pared 5 bases from V and 1 base from J, leaving 9 bases between. Germline lookup yields CDR1 SGHRS and CDR2 YFSETQ. The CDR3 spans 13 residues. The CDR3 bases are TGCGCCAGCAGAGAGGGTCCGAACACTGAAGCTTTCTTT. Translating gives CASREGPNTEAFF.

The rearrangement joins TRBV7-2 to TRBJ2-5; the D is unclear. The DNA matches TRBJ2-7 better at its end, which makes the J call doubtful. In germline, CDR1 is SGHTA, CDR2 FQGNSA. This CDR3 is built from 14 residues. CDR3 nucleotide sequence: TGTGCCAGCAGCTTGTGGGGAAGTACCTACGAGCAGTACTTC. It specifies CASSLWGSTYEQYF.

The CDR3 region has the DNA TGCAGTGCTAGAGGAGAGGGGCGAACAGATACGCAGTATTTT. This codes for CSARGEGRTDTQYF. The chain employs TRBV20-1 and TRBJ2-3; D tentatively fits TRBD1 or TRBD2 (5 bases each). CDR3 size: 14 residues. Germline CDR1 is DFQATT and CDR2 is SNEGSKA (reference sequence). The ends were cut back, 1 base at V and 3 bases at J, with 11 bases in the middle.

This clonotype occurred many times. V is TRBV5-1 and J is TRBJ2-3; D uncertain. The CDR3 has 11 amino acids. Germline V gene lookup returns CDR1 SGHRS and CDR2 YFSETQ. Trimming took off 6 bases at V and 4 bases at J, with 6 bases between the two ends. In DNA form, the CDR3 reads TGCGCCAGCAATTTCCCAGATACGCAGTATTTT. It specifies CASNFPDTQYF.

J is TRBJ1-2 and V is TRBV29-1, with TRBD1 as a possible D gene (5 bases). The germline V gene encodes CDR1 SQVTM and CDR2 ANQGSEA. CDR3 length: 13 residues. V was cut by 5 bases and J by 5 bases, with 15 bases left in between. This CDR3 is CSVFTGTEYGYTF. CDR3 sequence (DNA): TGCAGCGTTTTTACCGGGACGGAGTATGGCTACACCTTC.

This chain joins TRBV7-2 and TRBJ2-1; D not resolved. The CDR3 sequence is 12 residues long. Trimming shortened V by 5 bases and J by 4 bases, and 6 bases separated the two germline ends. CDR1 is SGHTA, CDR2 FQGNSA, per germline. CDR3 protein: CASSPQYNEQFF. The CDR3 nucleotides are TGTGCCAGCAGCCCACAATACAATGAGCAGTTCTTC.

The chain has TRBV28 and TRBJ1-1; possible D gene TRBD1, 6 bases. CDR1 is MDHEN, CDR2 SYDVKM, per germline. This CDR3 spans 11 amino acids. V lost 4 bases and J lost 6, with 6 bases in between. CDR3 nucleotides: TGTGCCAGCAGTTGGACAGCTGAAGCTTTCTTT. Translation gives CASSWTAEAFF. Variable domain in full (rest from reference TRBV28 and TRBJ1-1): DVKVTQSSRYLVKRTGEKVFLECVQDMDHENMFWYRQDPGLGLRLIYFSYDVKMKEKGDIPEGYSVSREKKERFSLILESASTNQTSMYLCASSWTAEAFFGQGTRLTVV.

The genes are TRBV14 and TRBJ1-6; D perhaps matches TRBD1 (6 bases). V was trimmed by 1 base and J by 13 bases, leaving 11 bases between them. The CDR3 totals 13 residues. The germline CDR1 and CDR2 sequences are SGHDN and FVKESK. This CDR3 reads CASSQGTASPLHF. DNA of the CDR3: TGTGCCAGCAGCCAAGGGACAGCTTCCCCCCTCCACTTT.

This clonotype was counted at least ten times. J is TRBJ1-3 and V is TRBV18, with no clear D. Germline values: CDR1 KGHSH, CDR2 LQKENI. V was pared by 3 bases and J by 0 bases, with 9 bases between. The CDR3 has 15 residues. The CDR3 DNA follows: TGTGCCAGCTCACCCGAAGCCGTCTCTGGAAACACCATATATTTT. Amino acid sequence: CASSPEAVSGNTIYF.

This clonotype turned up a few times. The rearrangement joins TRBV4-2 to TRBJ2-2; the D is unclear. Looked up from germline, CDR1 is LGHNA and CDR2 is YNFKEQ. This CDR3 contains 15 residues. The V end was cut by 0 bases, the J end by 6 bases, with 11 bases between. The DNA for the CDR3 is TGTGCCAGCAGCCAAGAAAACGGGTTCGCCGGGGAGCTGTTTTTT. The encoded protein is CASSQENGFAGELFF.

The chain combines TRBV7-2 with TRBJ1-5; 7 nucleotides match TRBD1. With V trimmed by 5 bases and J by 0 bases, 10 bases remained unmatched. Germline values: CDR1 SGHTA, CDR2 FQGNSA. The CDR3 is 17 amino acids. Here the CDR3 DNA reads TGTGCCAGCAGCCAAATAGGGACAGCTTATAGCAATCAGCCCCAGCATTTT. This gives the protein CASSQIGTAYSNQPQHF.

This clonotype was counted between two and nine times. The chain links TRBV5-1 to TRBJ2-2; TRBD2 aligns across 9 bases. Germline loops: CDR1 SGHRS, CDR2 YFSETQ. The CDR3 covers 15 residues. Germline trimming cut 4 bases from V and 6 bases from J; bases unmatched to any gene: 7. The CDR3 DNA reads as TGCGCCAGCAGCGCGGGACTAGCAAGCGCCGGGGAGCTGTTTTTT. Translated, it gives CASSAGLASAGELFF.

The chain combines TRBV20-1 with TRBJ1-5; 8 bases agree with TRBD1. Trimming removed 3 bases from V and 7 bases from J; junction bases left unmatched: 14. Germline V CDR1 and CDR2: DFQATT, SNEGSKA (reference sequence). This CDR3 comprises 16 residues. In DNA, the CDR3 is TGCAGTGCTAGGCCTCCAGGGGGCGTGTTGGAACAGCCCCAGCATTTT. Residues: CSARPPGGVLEQPQHF.

The chain is built from TRBV5-1 and TRBJ2-3; 8 bases map to TRBD1. CDR3 size: 17 residues. The V gene's germline CDR1 is SGHRS and CDR2 YFSETQ. The V gene end was trimmed by 4 bases and the J gene end by 1 base; junction bases not matched to a gene: 11. Written as DNA, the CDR3 is TGCGCCAGCAGCCAGACCGGACAGGGCTCTGGCACAGATACGCAGTATTTT. Translation gives CASSQTGQGSGTDTQYF. The full variable domain, rest sourced from reference TRBV5-1 and TRBJ2-3, is KAGVTQTPRYLIKTRGQQVTLSCSPISGHRSVSWYQQTPGQGLQFLFEYFSETQRNKGNFPGRFSGRQFSNSRSEMNVSTLELGDSALYLCASSQTGQGSGTDTQYFGPGTRLTVL.

CDR3 protein: CAYRDRGSSSPLHF. The DNA for the CDR3 is TGTGCCTACCGGGACAGGGGGTCCTCTTCACCCCTCCACTTT. This sequence joins TRBV28 and TRBJ1-6, with 11 bases lining up with TRBD1. J lost 9 bases, V lost 11 bases, and 9 bases had no gene match. This CDR3 is 14 amino acids long. Germline V gene lookup returns CDR1 MDHEN and CDR2 SYDVKM.